Below are 10 T cell receptor beta chains sequenced from a single sample in a study of blood T cells in healthy people across ages. Combining a sample-barcoded 5' primer with a J-beta primer mix, a second PCR ran for roughly 7 to 12 cycles. TCRdb independently ran MiXCR on the 5' RACE reads; one entry per CDR3 protein. This table holds 1,100,000 or so distinct CDR3 sequences, 40% to 50% found once. The sequenced material came from blood. Every receptor here comes from a woman aged 55-75 years in good health.

This clonotype came up a few times. The V gene is TRBV7-9, the J gene TRBJ1-2; a weak D match, TRBD1 (5 bases). CDR1 and CDR2 (germline): SEHNR, FQNEAQ (reference sequence). Trimming took 3 bases from V and 4 from J, leaving 12 bases between them. The CDR3 contains 14 residues. CDR3 DNA: TGTGCCAGCAGCTTCTTACAGGAGAGCTATGGCTACACCTTC. Translation gives CASSFLQESYGYTF.

The chain recombines TRBV2 with TRBJ2-5, with D perhaps matching TRBD1 or TRBD2 (5 bases each). Trimming cost V 2 bases and J 11 bases, with 15 bases left between them. There are 13 residues in the CDR3. Germline CDR1 and CDR2: SNHLY and FYNNEI. The chain's CDR3 is CASSERRLWGQYF. The DNA of the CDR3 is TGTGCCAGCAGTGAACGGCGCCTGTGGGGGCAGTACTTC.

The chain has TRBV29-1 and TRBJ2-1, with D possibly matching TRBD1 (5 bases). Germline V lookup: CDR1 SQVTM, CDR2 ANQGSEA. V was trimmed by 3 bases and J by 3 bases, leaving 12 bases between them. The length of the CDR3 is 14 residues. CDR3 sequence (DNA): TGCAGCGTTGAGGTGGGGCGCAACTACAATGAGCAGTTCTTC. It encodes CSVEVGRNYNEQFF.

This clonotype was counted only a few times. The rearrangement joins TRBV5-1 to TRBJ1-1; TRBD1 agrees at 7 bases. Per the germline V gene, CDR1 is SGHRS and CDR2 is YFSETQ. The CDR3 runs to 16 residues. The V and J ends lost 0 bases and 3 bases, in that order; junction bases with no gene match: 8. The CDR3 DNA reads TGCGCCAGCAGCTTGGCCAACAGGGGTAGGGACACTGAAGCTTTCTTT. Protein: CASSLANRGRDTEAFF.

The chain employs TRBV3-1 and TRBJ2-4; D uncertain. The last part of the DNA fits TRBJ2-7 better; the J call may be wrong. CDR3 length equals 14 residues. Per the germline V gene, CDR1 is LGHDT and CDR2 is YNNKEL (reference sequence). The DNA for the CDR3 is TGTGCCAGCAGCCAAGGCGCCCCGACTTCCGAGCAGTACTTC. Translation gives CASSQGAPTSEQYF.

The chain links TRBV5-1 to TRBJ2-4, with 15 bases fitting TRBD2. Trimming removed 3 bases from V and 1 base from J; junction bases left unmatched: 11. The germline V gene encodes CDR1 SGHRS and CDR2 YFSETQ. The CDR3 contains 20 residues. The CDR3 nucleotides are TGCGCCAGCAGCTCCGGGACTAGCGGGAGGAGTGAGGGGGCCAAAAACATTCAGTACTTC. It specifies CASSSGTSGRSEGAKNIQYF.

This clonotype was seen more than once but under ten times. The chain has TRBV5-1 and TRBJ2-1; the match to TRBD2 covers 9 bases. With V trimmed by 1 base and J by 6 bases, 5 bases remained unmatched. The germline CDR1 and CDR2 sequences are SGHRS and YFSETQ. This CDR3 spans 15 amino acids. The CDR3 sequence: CASSLSSGMGNEQFF. Written as DNA, the CDR3 is TGCGCCAGCAGCTTGTCTAGCGGGATGGGCAATGAGCAGTTCTTC.

The chain has TRBV27 and TRBJ2-7; 8 bases match TRBD2. Germline assignment: CDR1 MNHEY and CDR2 SMNVEV (reference sequence). This CDR3 is built from 15 residues. V dropped 4 bases and J dropped 4; count of bases not matched to a gene: 9. CDR3: CASSSAGTSIYEQYF. DNA of the CDR3: TGTGCCAGCAGTTCAGCCGGGACTAGTATATACGAGCAGTACTTC.

V is TRBV29-1 and J is TRBJ2-1; maybe TRBD2 (6 bases). There are 16 residues in the CDR3. Per germline, CDR1 SQVTM and CDR2 ANQGSEA. Trimming pared 4 bases from V and 6 bases from J, leaving 22 bases between. CDR3 nucleotides: TGCAGCGTTGTAGCCCTAGCGAGGCCTCTTGGCAATGAGCAGTTCTTC. Protein sequence: CSVVALARPLGNEQFF.

This clonotype was picked up one time. J is TRBJ1-4 and V is TRBV20-1; possible D gene TRBD1, 6 bases. Germline CDR1 DFQATT, CDR2 SNEGSKA (reference sequence). Trimming left V 5 bases short and J 8 bases short, with 15 bases between. The CDR3 runs 13 residues. In DNA form, the CDR3 reads TGCAGTGCTTCAAACAGGGAAAACGAAAAACTGTTTTTT. It is translated as CSASNRENEKLFF.